These 17 T cell receptor beta chains came from one sample sequenced in a study of blood T cell repertoires in COVID-19. The repertoire was sequenced with immunoSEQ multiplex PCR; TCRdb's copy has only in-frame clones and lacks some. Among some 120,000 clones listed, 88% were seen once. Sequences were obtained from peripheral blood. These receptors were collected from a human donor in a cohort sampled during active COVID-19.

V is TRBV6-4 and J is TRBJ1-2, with 9 bases lining up with TRBD1. With 4 bases clipped from V and 7 bases from J, the junction kept 4 bases outside the gene matches. CDR1 is MRHNA, CDR2 SNTAGT, per germline. This CDR3 region has 13 residues. This chain's CDR3 is CASSAGTGFGYTF. The CDR3 DNA is TGTGCCAGCAGTGCGGGGACAGGGTTTGGCTACACCTTC.

This chain uses TRBV11-3 with TRBJ2-5; a possible D gene is TRBD2 (7 bases). CDR1 SGHNT and CDR2 YENEEA come from the germline V gene. V was pared by 4 bases and J by 4 bases, with 16 bases between. The CDR3 loop spans 15 amino acids. The chain's CDR3 is CASSSRGAKSETQYF. The CDR3 DNA is TGTGCCAGCAGCTCTCGGGGGGCCAAGTCAGAGACCCAGTACTTC.

This clone was picked up a small number of times. This chain uses TRBV3-1 (or the pseudogene TRBV3-2) with TRBJ2-7; 9 nucleotides align to TRBD2. The ends lost 2 bases at V and 0 bases at J; junction bases unmatched: 8. Per germline, CDR1 LGHDT and CDR2 YNNKEL (reference sequence). This CDR3 spans 17 amino acids. The CDR3 bases are TGTGCCAGCAGCCAACGGTCTAGCGGGGTAAGCTCCTACGAGCAGTACTTC. Its translation: CASSQRSSGVSSYEQYF.

This clone was seen a single time. The chain employs TRBV7-9 and TRBJ1-1, with D tentatively TRBD1 (6 bases). V dropped 3 bases and J dropped 5 bases, with 13 bases sitting between them. The CDR3 totals 14 residues. Germline lookup yields CDR1 SEHNR and CDR2 FQNEAQ (reference sequence). The CDR3 spells CASSFSQGGTEAFF. Here the CDR3 DNA reads TGTGCCAGCAGCTTTTCACAGGGTGGGACTGAAGCTTTCTTT.

The chain is built from TRBV4-2 and TRBJ2-7; a weak D match, TRBD1 (7 bases). The CDR3 has 15 amino acids. Germline V CDR1 and CDR2: LGHNA, YNFKEQ. V was shortened by 0 bases and J by 4 bases, with 13 bases between the two germline ends. The CDR3 DNA reads TGTGCCAGCAGCCAAGAGGCGGGACAGCAATACGAGCAGTACTTC. As protein: CASSQEAGQQYEQYF.

The V call is TRBV25-1, the J call TRBJ2-2; D gene ambiguous. V was shortened by 4 bases and J by 2 bases, with 5 bases between the two germline ends. The CDR3 covers 13 residues. CDR1 and CDR2 from the germline V gene are MGHDK and SYGVNS. CDR3 loop: CASSAQNTGELFF. The CDR3 DNA follows: TGTGCCAGCAGTGCCCAAAACACCGGGGAGCTGTTTTTT.

On this clone: The same CDR3 also results from other DNA sequences found in this sample. The chain joins TRBV3-1 (or the pseudogene TRBV3-2) to TRBJ2-3, with D possibly TRBD2 on 5 matching bases. CDR3 length: 13 amino acids. V dropped 6 bases and J dropped 1 base, with 8 bases sitting between them. CDR1 and CDR2 from the germline V gene are LGHDT and YNNKEL (reference sequence). The CDR3 region is CASSPRGTDTQYF. CDR3 DNA: TGTGCCAGCAGTCCGCGGGGCACAGATACGCAGTATTTT.

The chain recombines TRBV5-4 with TRBJ2-5; 7 bases fit TRBD2. The CDR3 has 14 residues. Germline assignment: CDR1 SGHNT and CDR2 YYREEE (reference sequence). Trimming removed 2 bases from V and 2 bases from J; junction bases left unmatched: 3. CDR3 sequence (DNA): TGTGCCAGCAGCTTCCGGGGGGTTCAAGAGACCCAGTACTTC. The encoded protein is CASSFRGVQETQYF.

In regard to this clone: The sample has other DNA sequences that encode this CDR3 too. The chain joins TRBV5-4 to TRBJ2-5, with 10 positions matching TRBD1. This CDR3 region has 15 residues. In germline, CDR1 is SGHNT, CDR2 YYREEE (reference sequence). With 1 base clipped from V and 2 bases from J, the junction kept 2 bases outside the gene matches. The CDR3 DNA reads TGTGCCAGCAGCTTGTGGGACAGGGGACAAGAGACCCAGTACTTC. Translated: CASSLWDRGQETQYF.

The CDR3 is CASSGDLTEAFF. The CDR3, as DNA: TGCGCCAGCAGCGGGGACTTAACTGAAGCTTTCTTT. The chain links TRBV5-1 to TRBJ1-1; the D gene is possibly TRBD1 (5 bases). The length of the CDR3 is 12 residues. Germline CDR1 reads SGHRS; CDR2 reads YFSETQ. V was shortened by 4 bases and J by 5 bases, with 9 bases between the two germline ends.

The rearrangement links TRBV28 to TRBJ1-1; the D is unclear. V was pared by 6 bases and J by 2 bases, with 13 bases between. CDR3 length equals 14 residues. Germline V lookup: CDR1 MDHEN, CDR2 SYDVKM. CDR3 sequence reads: CASSPAGANTEAFF. The CDR3 bases are TGTGCCAGCAGCCCGGCAGGCGCCAACACTGAAGCTTTCTTT.

This rearrangement joins TRBV19 to TRBJ1-3, with D possibly matching TRBD1 (5 bases). This CDR3 has 15 amino acids. The ends were cut back, 4 bases at V and 3 bases at J, with 13 bases in the middle. Germline V gives CDR1 LNHDA, CDR2 SQIVND (reference sequence). CDR3 protein: CASSTNPGFGNTIYF. The CDR3 DNA reads as TGTGCCAGTAGTACGAATCCAGGGTTTGGAAACACCATATATTTT.

V usage is TRBV5-4 and J usage is TRBJ2-7; D might be TRBD2 (6 bases). V lost 5 bases to trimming and J lost 1 base, with 7 bases between them. The CDR3 runs 12 residues. Germline V gene sequence: CDR1 SGHNT, CDR2 YYREEE (reference sequence). CDR3 DNA: TGTGCCAGCAGGGGGGGTTCCTACGAGCAGTACTTC. Translated, it gives CASRGGSYEQYF.

J is TRBJ2-1 and V is TRBV28; 8 nucleotides match TRBD2. CDR1 and CDR2 from the germline V gene are MDHEN and SYDVKM. The trim removed 3 bases at V and 4 bases at J, leaving 5 bases unmatched. The CDR3 covers 15 residues. The DNA for the CDR3 is TGTGCCAGCAGTTTGGCTAGCGGGCCGTACAATGAGCAGTTCTTC. Protein sequence: CASSLASGPYNEQFF.

This chain joins TRBV28 and TRBJ2-7; possible D gene TRBD1, 6 bases. This CDR3 has 14 residues. The germline V and J ends were trimmed by 1 base and 6 bases, with 13 bases remaining between them. Germline V gives CDR1 MDHEN, CDR2 SYDVKM. Here the CDR3 reads CASSLFGGGGEQYF. CDR3 nucleotides: TGTGCCAGCAGTTTATTTGGGGGCGGTGGCGAGCAGTACTTC.

This clone appeared once. The genes are TRBV19 and TRBJ2-7; 9 nucleotides align to TRBD2. The ends lost 8 bases at V and 0 bases at J; junction bases unmatched: 14. The CDR3 has 17 amino acids. Looked up from germline, CDR1 is LNHDA and CDR2 is SQIVND (reference sequence). In nucleotides, the CDR3 is TGTGCCAGTTCCCGGATCGTGGCGGGAGGGCGCTCCTACGAGCAGTACTTC. Translated: CASSRIVAGGRSYEQYF.

The J gene is TRBJ2-1, the V gene TRBV5-1; weak D call: TRBD2 (6 bases). V lost 5 bases, J lost 4 bases, and 10 bases lay in between. The CDR3 length is 13 residues. Germline V gene data show CDR1 as SGHRS and CDR2 as YFSETQ. In DNA, the CDR3 is TGCGCCAGCAGACGCCGGGGGTACAATGAGCAGTTCTTC. Its protein product is CASRRRGYNEQFF. The variable domain in full, with the rest retrieved from reference TRBV5-1 and TRBJ2-1, is KAGVTQTPRYLIKTRGQQVTLSCSPISGHRSVSWYQQTPGQGLQFLFEYFSETQRNKGNFPGRFSGRQFSNSRSEMNVSTLELGDSALYLCASRRRGYNEQFFGPGTRLTVL.